This T cell receptor beta chain originates from a study of Tregs in tolerant kidney transplant recipients. Germline assignment: CDR1 LNHDA and CDR2 SQIVND (reference sequence). The V gene end was trimmed by 7 bases and the J gene end by 0 bases; junction bases not matched to a gene: 8. The CDR3 sequence is 15 residues long. Libraries were prepared by immunoSEQ multiplex PCR; TCRdb keeps only in-frame clonotypes and omits some of them. The sample features about 30,000 clones, with 6.5% to 8% in its top ten. In regard to this clone: The CDR3 end lies 3 residues beyond the end of the read and is filled in from the germline J gene.

Sequencing used CD8+ T cells from blood, obtained before the transplant. The genes are TRBV19 and TRBJ1-2; 7 bases match TRBD1. This receptor was obtained from a human donor who received a combined kidney and bone marrow transplant. CDR3 DNA (partial): TGTGCCAGTATAGGGACAGCGAACTCTAACTATGGC. Protein: CASIGTANSNYG. The CDR3 in full is CASIGTANSNYGYTF.